This T cell receptor beta chain was profiled in a study of blood T cells in healthy people across ages. This clonotype was counted between two and nine times. Per the germline V gene, CDR1 is DFQATT and CDR2 is SNEGSKA (reference sequence). The CDR3 runs to 12 residues. The germline V and J ends were trimmed by 5 bases and 6 bases, with 13 bases remaining between them. PCR was performed a second time for about 7 to 12 cycles using a sample-barcoded 5' primer and a J-beta primer mix. TCRdb used MiXCR to reprocess the 5' RACE reads, holding one entry per CDR3 protein. The sample has around 670,000 distinct CDR3 sequences; approximately 30% are singletons.

This sequence joins TRBV20-1 and TRBJ1-1; TRBD1 might be the D (5 bases). Sequencing was done on a sample of blood. The clonotype comes from a woman older than 75 in good health. In DNA form, the CDR3 reads TGCAGTGCTGGCCAGGGTCACCCTGAAGCTTTCTTT. Translated: CSAGQGHPEAFF.